The subject of this entry is one T cell receptor beta chain. The data originate from a study of blood T cell repertoires in COVID-19. Study at large: Some COVID-19 samples were acute and others convalescent; all came from the United States, Italy and Spain. The cDNA or gDNA used as material had been derived from T cells, B-cell-depleted T cells, or PBMCs.

V lost 5 bases, J lost 0 bases, and 9 bases stayed unmatched. Germline-derived CDR1 and CDR2 are LNHNV and YYDKDF (reference sequence). The CDR3 extends over 18 amino acids. In the authors' workflow: Amplification from reference gene primers served as the basis for estimated nucleated cell counts. Sequenced by immunoSEQ multiplex PCR; TCRdb stores in-frame clones only, minus some. V, J and clone size are those of that table, while D and trimming were read from the DNA. The sample holds some 79,000 clones, around 89% seen once. The chain joins TRBV15 to TRBJ1-6; TRBD1 matches 8 bases. This clonotype was sampled from a man aged 70 or older with active or convalescent COVID-19. Sequenced input: peripheral blood. The CDR3 loop is CATSGLRTGSSYNSPLHF. DNA for the CDR3: TGTGCCACCAGCGGCTTACGGACAGGGAGCTCCTATAATTCACCCCTCCACTTT.